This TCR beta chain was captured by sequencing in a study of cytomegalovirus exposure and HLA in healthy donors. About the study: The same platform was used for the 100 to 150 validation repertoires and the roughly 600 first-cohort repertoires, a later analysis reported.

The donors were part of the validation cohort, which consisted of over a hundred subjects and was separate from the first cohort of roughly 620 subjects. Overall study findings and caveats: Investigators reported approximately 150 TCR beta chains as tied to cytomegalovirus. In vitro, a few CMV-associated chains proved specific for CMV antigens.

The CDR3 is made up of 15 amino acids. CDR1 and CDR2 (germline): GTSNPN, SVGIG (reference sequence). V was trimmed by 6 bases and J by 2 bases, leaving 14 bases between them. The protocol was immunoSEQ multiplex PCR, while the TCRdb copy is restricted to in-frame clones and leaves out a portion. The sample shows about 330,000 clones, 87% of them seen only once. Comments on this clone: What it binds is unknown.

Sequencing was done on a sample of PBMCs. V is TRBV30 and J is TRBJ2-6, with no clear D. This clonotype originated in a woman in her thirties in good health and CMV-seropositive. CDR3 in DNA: TGTGCCTGCCTTTGGGCAATCACTGGGGCCAACGTCCTGACTTTC. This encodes CACLWAITGANVLTF.